One T cell receptor (beta chain) is described in this entry. Profiling relied on immunoSEQ multiplex PCR, and the TCRdb table lists in-frame clones only, not all of them. Of approximately 90,000 clones listed, around 85% were seen once; the top ten hold under 40%. The germline gives CDR1 MNHEY, CDR2 SVGAGI. This CDR3 spans 14 amino acids. V gave up 6 bases and J gave up 4 bases; unmatched junction bases: 3. The sample comes from a study of control samples from healthy donors and cancer patients. This clonotype originated in a man between 65 and 85 years old with lung cancer. The sequenced sample was PBMCs. The chain couples TRBV6-5 to TRBJ1-6; 7 bases match TRBD1. CDR3 sequence (DNA): TGTGCCAGCAGGAGGGACAGTTATAATTCACCCCTCCACTTT. Encoded protein: CASRRDSYNSPLHF.